Given below is one TCR beta chain in context. The CDR3 loop spans 13 amino acids. Between the trimmed V and J ends, which lost 6 bases and 4 bases, there was a span of 12 bases. Germline V gene lookup returns CDR1 MNHEY and CDR2 SVGEGT. This entry belongs to a study of control samples from healthy donors and cancer patients. Sequencing used immunoSEQ multiplex PCR; TCRdb keeps in-frame clones, though not all of them. In the table there are some 100,000 clones, about four fifths of which are singletons. The chain uses TRBV6-2 or TRBV6-3 and TRBJ1-2; no definite D call. Sequencing was performed on blood. This clonotype was sampled from a woman aged 25-40 years in good health. The CDR3, as DNA: TGTGCCAGCAGCCAAGGACGGGCCTATGGCTACACCTTC. Translating it yields CASSQGRAYGYTF.